The clone carrying this TCR beta chain came up many times. RNA transcripts were the template for amplifying TCR beta CDR3 regions. During a first-round RT-PCR of the TCR CDR3, the HTBI primer set was used. Each CDR3 protein gets one entry after TCRdb re-called the multiplex PCR reads with MiXCR. The repertoire includes some 360,000 distinct CDR3 sequences, 15% to 20% of them detected once, and around 15% sits in the top ten. V was clipped by 6 bases and J by 6 bases, with 11 bases between them. The germline V gene encodes CDR1 MNHEY and CDR2 SVGAGI. The CDR3 runs 13 residues. The sample comes from a study of T cells in Graves' hyperthyroidism and ophthalmopathy. Subjects with ophthalmopathy showed a Clinical Activity Score no lower than 3, a NOSPECS grade no lower than 4, and a duration shorter than 3 months. Uncontrolled infection, other autoimmune disease, pregnancy or lactation disqualified patients from enrolment.

The receptor was derived from a woman aged 40-49 years with Graves' ophthalmopathy. The sequenced sample consisted of blood. The chain joins TRBV6-5 to TRBJ2-2; either TRBD1 or TRBD2 may fit D (5 bases each). The CDR3 sequence is CASRFRDPGELFF. In DNA, the CDR3 is TGTGCCAGCAGGTTCAGGGACCCCGGGGAGCTGTTTTTT.